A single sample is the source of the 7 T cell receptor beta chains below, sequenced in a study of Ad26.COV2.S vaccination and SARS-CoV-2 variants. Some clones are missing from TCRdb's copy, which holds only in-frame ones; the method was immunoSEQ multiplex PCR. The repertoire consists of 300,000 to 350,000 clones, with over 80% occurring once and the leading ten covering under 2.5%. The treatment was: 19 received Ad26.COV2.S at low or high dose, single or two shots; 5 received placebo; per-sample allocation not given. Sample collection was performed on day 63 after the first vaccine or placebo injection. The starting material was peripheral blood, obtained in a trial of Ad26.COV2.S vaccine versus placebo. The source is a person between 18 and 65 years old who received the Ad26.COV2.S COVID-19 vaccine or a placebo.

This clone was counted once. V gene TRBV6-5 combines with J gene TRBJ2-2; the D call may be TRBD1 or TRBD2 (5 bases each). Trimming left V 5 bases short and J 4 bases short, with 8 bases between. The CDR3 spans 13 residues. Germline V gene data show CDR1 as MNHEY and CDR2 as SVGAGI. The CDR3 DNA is TGTGCCAGCAGTCAGGGACGCACCGGGGAGCTGTTTTTT. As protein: CASSQGRTGELFF.

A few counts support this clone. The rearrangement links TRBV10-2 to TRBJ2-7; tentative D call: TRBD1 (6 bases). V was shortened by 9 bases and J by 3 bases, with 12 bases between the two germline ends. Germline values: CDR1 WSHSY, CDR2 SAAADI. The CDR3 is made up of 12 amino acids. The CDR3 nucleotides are TGCGCCAGTTCGCAGACAGGCTACGAGCAGTACTTC. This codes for CASSQTGYEQYF.

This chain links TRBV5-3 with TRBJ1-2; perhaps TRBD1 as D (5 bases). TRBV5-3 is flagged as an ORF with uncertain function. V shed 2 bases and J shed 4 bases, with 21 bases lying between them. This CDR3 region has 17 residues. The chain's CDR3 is CARSFRVVGGVSYGYTF. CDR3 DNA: TGTGCCAGAAGCTTTAGGGTTGTGGGGGGTGTGTCCTATGGCTACACCTTC.

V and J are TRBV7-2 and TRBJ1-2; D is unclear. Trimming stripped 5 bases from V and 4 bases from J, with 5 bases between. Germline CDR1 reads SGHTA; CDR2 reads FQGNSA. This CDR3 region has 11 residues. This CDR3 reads CASSRFYGYTF. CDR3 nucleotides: TGTGCCAGCAGCAGATTCTATGGCTACACCTTC.

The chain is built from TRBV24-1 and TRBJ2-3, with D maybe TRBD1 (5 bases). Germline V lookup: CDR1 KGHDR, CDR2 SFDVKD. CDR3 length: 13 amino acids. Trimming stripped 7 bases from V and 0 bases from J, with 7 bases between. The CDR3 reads CATRRQSTDTQYF. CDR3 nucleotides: TGTGCCACCAGAAGACAGAGCACAGATACGCAGTATTTT.

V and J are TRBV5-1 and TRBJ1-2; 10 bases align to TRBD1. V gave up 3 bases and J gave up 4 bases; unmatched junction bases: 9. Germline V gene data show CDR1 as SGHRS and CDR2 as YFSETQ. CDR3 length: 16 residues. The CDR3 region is CASSSGTGEITYGYTF. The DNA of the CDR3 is TGCGCCAGCAGCTCTGGGACAGGGGAGATAACCTATGGCTACACCTTC.

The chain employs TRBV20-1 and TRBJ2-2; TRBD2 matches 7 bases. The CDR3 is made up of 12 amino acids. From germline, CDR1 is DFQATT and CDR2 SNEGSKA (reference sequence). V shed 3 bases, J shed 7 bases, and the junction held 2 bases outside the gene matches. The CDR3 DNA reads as TGCAGTGCTAGTCGCGGGAGCGGGGAGCTGTTTTTT. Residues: CSASRGSGELFF.